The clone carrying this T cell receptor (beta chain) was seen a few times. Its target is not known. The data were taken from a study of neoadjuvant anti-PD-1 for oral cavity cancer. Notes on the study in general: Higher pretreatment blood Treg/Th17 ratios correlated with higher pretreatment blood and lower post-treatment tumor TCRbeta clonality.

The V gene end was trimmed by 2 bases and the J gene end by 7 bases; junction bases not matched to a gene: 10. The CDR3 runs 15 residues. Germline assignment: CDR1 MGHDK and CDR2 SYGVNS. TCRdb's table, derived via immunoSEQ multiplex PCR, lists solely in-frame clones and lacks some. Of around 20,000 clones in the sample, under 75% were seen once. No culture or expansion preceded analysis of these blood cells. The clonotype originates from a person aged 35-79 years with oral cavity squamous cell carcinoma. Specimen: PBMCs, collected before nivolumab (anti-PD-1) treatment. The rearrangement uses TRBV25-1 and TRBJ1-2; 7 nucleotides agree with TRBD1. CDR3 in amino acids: CASSEGTARFSGYTF. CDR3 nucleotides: TGTGCCAGCAGTGAAGGGACAGCAAGATTCAGTGGCTACACCTTC.